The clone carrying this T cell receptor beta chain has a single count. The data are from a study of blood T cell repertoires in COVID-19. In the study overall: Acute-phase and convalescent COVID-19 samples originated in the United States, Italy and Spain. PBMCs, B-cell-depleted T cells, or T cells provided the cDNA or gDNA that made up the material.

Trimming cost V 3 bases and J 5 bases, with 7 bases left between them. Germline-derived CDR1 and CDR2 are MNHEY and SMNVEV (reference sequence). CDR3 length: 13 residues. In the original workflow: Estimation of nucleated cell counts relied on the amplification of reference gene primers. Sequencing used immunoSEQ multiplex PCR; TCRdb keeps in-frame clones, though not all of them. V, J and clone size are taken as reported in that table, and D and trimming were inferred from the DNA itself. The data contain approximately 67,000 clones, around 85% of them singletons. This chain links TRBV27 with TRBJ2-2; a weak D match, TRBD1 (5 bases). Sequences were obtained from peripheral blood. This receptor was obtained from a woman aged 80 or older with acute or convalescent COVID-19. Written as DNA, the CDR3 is TGTGCCAGCAGTTTCTCAGGGACCGGGGAGCTGTTTTTT. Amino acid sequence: CASSFSGTGELFF.